This TCR beta chain was identified in a study of T cell responses to AZD1222 COVID-19 vaccine. In the study overall: Pooling of second doses given at about 4 or about 12 weeks was done. Broader study findings: Clonal diversity was possibly underestimated; the donors were predominantly white British and more often female.

The V gene end was trimmed by 2 bases and the J gene end by 7 bases; junction bases not matched to a gene: 12. The CDR3 is 17 amino acids. Germline V gives CDR1 SGDLS, CDR2 YYNGEE. The table came from immunoSEQ multiplex PCR; TCRdb's copy has only in-frame clones and leaves some out. The repertoire holds approximately 98,000 clones, with around 84% as singletons. As regards this clone: The target antigen is unknown.

The source is an adult in good health. The sequences come from peripheral blood, collected on day 0 of AZD1222 vaccination. The rearrangement uses TRBV9 and TRBJ1-4; the match to TRBD1 covers 9 bases. CDR3 sequence (DNA): TGTGCCAGCAGCGTCTCGAACACAGGGGGCCGGGGTGAAAAACTGTTTTTT. Translating it yields CASSVSNTGGRGEKLFF.